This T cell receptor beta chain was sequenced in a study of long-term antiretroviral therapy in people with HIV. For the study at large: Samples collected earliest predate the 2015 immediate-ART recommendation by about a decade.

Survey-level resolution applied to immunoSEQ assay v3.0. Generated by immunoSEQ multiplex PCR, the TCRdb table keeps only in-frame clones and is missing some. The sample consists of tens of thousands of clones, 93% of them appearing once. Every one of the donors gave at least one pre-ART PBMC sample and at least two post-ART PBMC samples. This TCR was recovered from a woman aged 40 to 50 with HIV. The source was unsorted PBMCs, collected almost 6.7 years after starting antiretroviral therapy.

CDR3 DNA sequence: TGCAGTGCCGACAGGGCCTATGGCTACACCTTC. Translation gives CSADRAYGYTF. This chain uses TRBV20-1 with TRBJ1-2; 7 bases are shared with TRBD1. The V gene's germline CDR1 is DFQATT and CDR2 SNEGSKA (reference sequence). The junction had 2 bases not matched to a gene; V was cut back by 6 bases and J by 4 bases. The CDR3 is 11 residues long.